The clone carrying this T cell receptor beta chain was seen at least ten times. The antigen is unknown. A previously described protocol, modified, built RNA-based TCR cDNA libraries. TCRdb re-called the 5' RACE reads with MiXCR, one entry per CDR3 protein. Among hundreds of thousands of distinct CDR3 sequences listed, approximately 30% were seen once. This entry belongs to a study of identical twins' blood T cells. Study-level findings and limits: Shared CDR3 clonotype counts between two donors mainly tracked the product of their cloneset sizes, twins included. Twins reportedly had markedly more similar V usage than unrelated donors, even among out-of-frame TCRbeta clonotypes.

Three pairs of healthy female monozygous twins were the donors. V was cut by 7 bases and J by 0 bases, with 6 bases left in between. The CDR3 sequence is 12 residues long. Germline V CDR1 and CDR2: LGHNT, FRNRAP. This TCR came from a woman aged 18-50 years in good health. The rearrangement joins TRBV12-5 to TRBJ1-1; D not resolved. The sequenced sample was PBMCs. The CDR3 coding sequence is TGTGCTAGTGCTCCAATGAACACTGAAGCTTTCTTT. It codes for CASAPMNTEAFF.